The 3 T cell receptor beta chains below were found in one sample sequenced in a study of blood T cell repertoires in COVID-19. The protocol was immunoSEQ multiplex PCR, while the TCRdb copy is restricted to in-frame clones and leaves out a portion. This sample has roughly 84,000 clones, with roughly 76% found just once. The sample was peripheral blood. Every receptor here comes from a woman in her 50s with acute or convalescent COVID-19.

The CDR3 is CASSQDPKNIQYF. CDR3 bases: TGTGCCAGCAGCCAAGATCCTAAAAACATTCAGTACTTC. V is TRBV3-1 (or the pseudogene TRBV3-2) and J is TRBJ2-4; D is unclear. Looked up from germline, CDR1 is LGHDT and CDR2 is YNNKEL (reference sequence). The CDR3 covers 13 residues. The ends were cut back, 0 bases at V and 4 bases at J, with 4 bases in the middle.

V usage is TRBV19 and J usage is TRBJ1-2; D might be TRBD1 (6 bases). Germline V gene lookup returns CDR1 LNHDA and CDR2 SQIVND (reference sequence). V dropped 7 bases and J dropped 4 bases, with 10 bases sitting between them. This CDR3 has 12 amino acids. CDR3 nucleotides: TGTGCCAGTAAGGACAGCCTCTATGGCTACACCTTC. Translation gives CASKDSLYGYTF.

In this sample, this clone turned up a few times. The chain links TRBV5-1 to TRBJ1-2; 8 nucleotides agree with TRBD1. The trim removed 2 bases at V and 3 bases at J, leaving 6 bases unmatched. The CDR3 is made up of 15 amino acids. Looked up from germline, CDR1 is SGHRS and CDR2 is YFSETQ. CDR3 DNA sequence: TGCGCCAGCAGCTTCCCCGACAGGGGAGACTATGGCTACACCTTC. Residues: CASSFPDRGDYGYTF.